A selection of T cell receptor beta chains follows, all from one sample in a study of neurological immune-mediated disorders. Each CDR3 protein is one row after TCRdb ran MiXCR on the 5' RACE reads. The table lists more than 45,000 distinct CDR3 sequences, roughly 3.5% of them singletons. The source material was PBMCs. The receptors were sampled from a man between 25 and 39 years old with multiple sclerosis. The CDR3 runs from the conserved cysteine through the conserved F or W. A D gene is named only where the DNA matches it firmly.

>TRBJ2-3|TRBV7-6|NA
CASSSTVLDLDTQYF
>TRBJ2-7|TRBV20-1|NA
CSASKERVYEQYF
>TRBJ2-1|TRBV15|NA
CATSSEKGNEQFF
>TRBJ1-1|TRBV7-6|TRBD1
CASSLGGQVTEAFF
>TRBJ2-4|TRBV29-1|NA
CSVRGENIQYF
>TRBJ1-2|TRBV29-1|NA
CSVGRAGVNGYTF
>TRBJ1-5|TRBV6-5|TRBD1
CASSYSDRGGQPQHF
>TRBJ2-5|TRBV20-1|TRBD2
CSARNTGGPGETQYF
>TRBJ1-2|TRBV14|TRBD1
CASSQDRVRVGYGYTF
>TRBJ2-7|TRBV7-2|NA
CASSLGSPSYEQYF
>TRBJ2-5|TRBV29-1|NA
CSVSGTGQETQYF
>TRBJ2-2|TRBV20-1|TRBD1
CSAFRQGPNTGELFF
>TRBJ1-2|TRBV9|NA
CASSGDTGADGYTF
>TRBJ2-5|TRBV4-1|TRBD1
CASSQNTGVGETQYF
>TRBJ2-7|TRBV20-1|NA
CSARSIKGPGYGQYF
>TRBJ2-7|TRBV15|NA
CATSRDARDYEQYF
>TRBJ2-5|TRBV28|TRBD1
CASRGTGVETQYF
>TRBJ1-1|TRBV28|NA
CASRLIGRGGVSTEAFF
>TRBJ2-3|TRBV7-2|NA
CASSPLRRRTQYF
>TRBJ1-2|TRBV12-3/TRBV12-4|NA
CASRRGLLYGYTF
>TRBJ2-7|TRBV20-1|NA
CSAPDWNGRSYEQYF
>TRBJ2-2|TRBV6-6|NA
CASSYDGSNTGELFF
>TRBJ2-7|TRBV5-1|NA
CASGLTADSYEQYF
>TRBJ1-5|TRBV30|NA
CAWSVQGNQPQHF
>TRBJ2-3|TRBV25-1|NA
CASSTDTQYF
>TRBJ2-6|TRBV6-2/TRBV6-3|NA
CASSVGSGANVLTF
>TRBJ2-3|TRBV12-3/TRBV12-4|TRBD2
CASSHRTSGSPDTQYF
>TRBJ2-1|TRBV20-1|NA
CSARDESTYNEQFF
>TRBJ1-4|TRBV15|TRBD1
CATRTGRSNEKLFF
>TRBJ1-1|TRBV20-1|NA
CSASETVAYTEAFF
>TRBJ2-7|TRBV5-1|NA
CASSLETEWEQYF
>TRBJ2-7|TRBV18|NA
CASSPQGLREQYF
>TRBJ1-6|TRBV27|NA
CASQGGNSPLHF
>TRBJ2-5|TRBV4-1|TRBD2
CASSLTRSASGGGGQETQYF
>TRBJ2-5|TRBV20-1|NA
CSARATSTETQYF
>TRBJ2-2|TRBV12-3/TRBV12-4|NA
CASSPLLTANTGELFF
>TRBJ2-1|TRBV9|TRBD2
CASSVTSGKGEQFF
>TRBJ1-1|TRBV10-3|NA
CAIRNSKNTEAFF
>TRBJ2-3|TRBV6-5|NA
CASRYGTKGDTQYF
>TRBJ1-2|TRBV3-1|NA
CASSQHLDVGAGYTF
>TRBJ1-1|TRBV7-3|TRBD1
CASRGQGGTEAFF
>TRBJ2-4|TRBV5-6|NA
CASSLVGAKNIQYF
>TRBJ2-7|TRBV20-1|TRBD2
CSARLAGGLDEQYF